The 21 T cell receptor beta chains listed next were all sequenced from one sample in a study of T cell responses to AZD1222 COVID-19 vaccine. The assay was immunoSEQ multiplex PCR, and TCRdb's table has in-frame clones only and misses some. The sample gives about 170,000 clones, roughly 89% of which show up once; around 1.1% is in the top ten. The sample in question was peripheral blood, obtained 28 days after the second AZD1222 dose. All receptors derive from an adult who received the AZD1222 COVID-19 vaccine.

The gene calls are TRBV21-1 and TRBJ2-5; the tabulated D call, TRBD1, remains unverified against the DNA. TRBV21-1 is described as a pseudogene. This CDR3 contains 14 residues. This chain's CDR3 is CASSKGDREETQYF. The CDR3 DNA is TGTGCCAGCAGCAAAGGCGACAGGGAGGAGACCCAGTACTTC.

This sequence joins TRBV12-3 or TRBV12-4 and TRBJ2-1; D gene unclear. The CDR3 sequence is 10 residues long. The ends were cut back, 2 bases at V and 8 bases at J, with 1 base in the middle. The CDR3 DNA sequence: TGTGCCAGCAGTTTATATGAGCAGTTCTTC. Residues: CASSLYEQFF.

This clone was seen a handful of times. V usage is TRBV13 and J usage is TRBJ2-3; D not certain. Germline loops: CDR1 PRHDT, CDR2 FYEKMQ (reference sequence). The CDR3 has 12 residues. V was pared by 2 bases and J by 4 bases, with 4 bases between. Here the CDR3 reads CASSLRSDTQYF. The DNA for the CDR3 is TGTGCCAGCAGCTTACGATCAGATACGCAGTATTTT.

CDR3 amino acids: CASSPGGGGCEQYF. The CDR3 DNA is TGTGCCAGCAGCCCTGGGGGGGGAGGATGCGAGCAGTACTTC. This chain connects TRBV21-1 to TRBJ2-7; the listed D gene, TRBD2, was not tested against the DNA. TRBV21-1 is labeled a pseudogene. The CDR3 contains 14 residues.

The sample holds one count of this clone. The V and J genes are TRBV12-3 or TRBV12-4 and TRBJ2-2; D uncertain. The CDR3 consists of 12 residues. Trimming took off 6 bases at V and 7 bases at J, with 9 bases between the two ends. CDR3 sequence (DNA): TGTGCCAGCAGCTTACATTTCGGGGAGCTGTTTTTT. Translation gives CASSLHFGELFF.

V gene TRBV3-1 (or the pseudogene TRBV3-2) combines with J gene TRBJ1-1, with 9 bases aligning to TRBD1. There are 13 residues in the CDR3. In germline, CDR1 is LGHDT, CDR2 YNNKEL (reference sequence). Trimming at V came to 5 bases and at J to 8 bases, leaving 6 bases not matched to a gene. The CDR3 DNA is TGTGCCAGCAGCATAACAGGGGGCTACGAAGCTTTCTTT. Translating it yields CASSITGGYEAFF.

This rearrangement joins TRBV11-2 to TRBJ2-2; the D gene is possibly TRBD1 (6 bases). Germline-derived CDR1 and CDR2 are SGHAT and FQNNGV. V was pared by 6 bases and J by 6 bases, with 14 bases between. This CDR3 comprises 14 residues. CDR3 nucleotide sequence: TGTGCCAGCAGACACCTAGGGGGATCCGGGGAGCTGTTTTTT. Its protein is CASRHLGGSGELFF.

The gene calls are TRBV6-5 and TRBJ1-1; 10 nucleotides align to TRBD1. The V segment lost 0 bases and the J segment 4 bases; nucleotides outside the gene matches: 2. The germline V gene encodes CDR1 MNHEY and CDR2 SVGAGI. This CDR3 has 15 amino acids. The CDR3 region is CASSYSGQGGTEAFF. The CDR3 DNA follows: TGTGCCAGCAGTTACTCCGGACAGGGGGGCACTGAAGCTTTCTTT.

This clone was observed a handful of times. The genes are TRBV19 and TRBJ2-3, with D possibly TRBD1 on 6 matching bases. The germline V and J ends were trimmed by 5 bases and 6 bases, with 12 bases remaining between them. From germline, CDR1 is LNHDA and CDR2 SQIVND (reference sequence). The CDR3 is 13 residues long. This chain's CDR3 is CASSSDRLDTQYF. The CDR3 coding sequence is TGTGCCAGTAGTTCCGACAGGTTGGATACGCAGTATTTT.

This clone was observed once. V gene TRBV11-2 combines with J gene TRBJ1-4; D unresolved. Trimming stripped 5 bases from V and 1 base from J, with 5 bases between. Germline values: CDR1 SGHAT, CDR2 FQNNGV. This CDR3 contains 13 residues. The CDR3 protein is CASSRRTNEKLFF. DNA for the CDR3: TGTGCCAGCAGCCGCAGAACTAATGAAAAACTGTTTTTT.

This clone has just a few counts. The rearrangement joins TRBV27 to TRBJ2-7, with TRBD2 identical over 9 bases. The CDR3 is 13 amino acids. CDR1 MNHEY and CDR2 SMNVEV come from the germline V gene (reference sequence). V dropped 4 bases and J dropped 3; count of bases not matched to a gene: 1. In nucleotides, the CDR3 is TGTGCCAGCAGTTGGACTAGCGACTACGAGCAGTACTTC. This gives the protein CASSWTSDYEQYF.

J is TRBJ1-4 and V is TRBV6-2 or TRBV6-3; D unresolved. V was clipped by 6 bases and J by 5 bases, with 13 bases between them. CDR3 length: 14 amino acids. Germline V lookup: CDR1 MNHEY, CDR2 SVGEGT. The CDR3 loop reads CASSPVPGNEKLFF. As DNA, the CDR3 is TGTGCCAGCAGCCCCGTCCCGGGGAATGAAAAACTGTTTTTT.

This chain joins TRBV7-9 and TRBJ1-2; weak D call: TRBD1 (5 bases). Trimming stripped 2 bases from V and 7 bases from J, with 11 bases between. The CDR3 loop spans 13 amino acids. CDR1 is SEHNR and CDR2 is FQNEAQ in the germline V gene (reference sequence). The CDR3 protein is CASSLLGVGGYTF. The DNA for the CDR3 is TGTGCCAGCAGCTTACTAGGGGTGGGTGGCTACACCTTC.

This clone was observed once. The chain employs TRBV2 and TRBJ1-3; D not certain. Trimming pared 6 bases from V and 3 bases from J, leaving 21 bases between. This CDR3 region has 17 residues. Per the germline V gene, CDR1 is SNHLY and CDR2 is FYNNEI. The CDR3 region is CASSSDNPRTYGNTIYF. The CDR3, as DNA: TGTGCCAGCAGCTCCGACAACCCGCGAACATATGGAAACACCATATATTTT.

This chain joins TRBV13 and TRBJ2-1, with TRBD2 identical over 11 bases. V was clipped by 4 bases and J by 8 bases; unmatched bases: 7. The CDR3 loop spans 15 amino acids. Germline assignment: CDR1 PRHDT and CDR2 FYEKMQ (reference sequence). Here the CDR3 reads CASSSNSGGAYEQFF. In DNA, the CDR3 is TGTGCCAGCAGCTCCAATAGCGGGGGGGCGTATGAGCAGTTCTTC.

The V gene is TRBV7-9, the J gene TRBJ1-6; D might be TRBD1 (6 bases). Trimming shortened V by 5 bases and J by 6 bases, and 17 bases separated the two germline ends. This CDR3 spans 16 amino acids. Germline V lookup: CDR1 SEHNR, CDR2 FQNEAQ (reference sequence). CDR3 region: CASSRTGIGVNSPLHF. The DNA of the CDR3 is TGTGCCAGCAGCAGAACAGGGATAGGGGTTAATTCACCCCTCCACTTT.

V usage is TRBV6-5 and J usage is TRBJ1-2; D call uncertain. This CDR3 is built from 15 residues. The ends were cut back, 0 bases at V and 4 bases at J, with 12 bases in the middle. Germline lookup yields CDR1 MNHEY and CDR2 SVGAGI. This CDR3 is CASSYSTGRSYGYTF. The DNA of the CDR3 is TGTGCCAGCAGTTACTCGACGGGAAGGAGCTATGGCTACACCTTC.

The chain uses TRBV25-1 and TRBJ2-7; 9 bases align to TRBD1. The V gene end was trimmed by 2 bases and the J gene end by 4 bases; junction bases not matched to a gene: 12. The germline CDR1 and CDR2 sequences are MGHDK and SYGVNS. The CDR3 loop spans 17 amino acids. CDR3 DNA sequence: TGTGCCAGCAGTGAAGGGGACAGGGCGGGGCGGAATTACGAGCAGTACTTC. It is translated as CASSEGDRAGRNYEQYF.

J is TRBJ2-1 and V is TRBV6-5, with 7 positions matching TRBD2. CDR3 length: 15 residues. Looked up from germline, CDR1 is MNHEY and CDR2 is SVGAGI. V lost 5 bases and J lost 0; bases outside the gene matches: 4. The CDR3: CASSPRTSSYNEQFF. DNA for the CDR3: TGTGCCAGCAGTCCGCGGACTAGCTCCTACAATGAGCAGTTCTTC.

The chain is built from TRBV24-1 and TRBJ2-1, with D perhaps matching TRBD2 (5 bases). CDR1 and CDR2 (germline): KGHDR, SFDVKD. V shed 2 bases and J shed 6 bases, with 7 bases lying between them. The CDR3 totals 13 residues. In DNA form, the CDR3 reads TGTGCCACCAGTGATTCGGGGTTCAATGAGCAGTTCTTC. Protein: CATSDSGFNEQFF.

This sequence joins TRBV10-3 and TRBJ2-1; TRBD1 might be the D (5 bases). The CDR3 loop spans 15 amino acids. CDR1 and CDR2 (germline): ENHRY, SYGVKD. V dropped 4 bases and J dropped 2 bases, with 12 bases sitting between them. CDR3 bases: TGTGCCATCAGTGGGGGCGGCAGAACCTACAATGAGCAGTTCTTC. Amino acid sequence: CAISGGGRTYNEQFF.